A single sample gave rise to the 12 T cell receptor beta chains below, sequenced in a study of regulatory T cells in long-lasting Graves disease (dated by TCRdb to the early 2020s). Interpreted using the paper, the time point label stands for: newly diagnosed GD, antithyroid drugs for less than 3 months. RNA was extracted from PBMCs in TRIzol for both TCR sequencing and RNA sequencing. Receptor libraries were prepared by multiplex PCR. The instrument was an Illumina HiSeq 4000. TCR beta libraries were built with iRepertoire HTBI primers and Arm-PCR amplification of CDR3 regions. TCRdb handled the public reads itself, with Q25 trimming in fastp and clone calling in MiXCR, and kept productive beta chains. Duplicate CDR3 protein sequences are folded into a single record with the most common DNA and genes. The sample data list some 220,000 distinct CDR3 sequences, and roughly 19% of these were observed just once. The ten largest clones add up to 12% of the sample.

This same sample was also part of a study on T cells in Graves' hyperthyroidism and ophthalmopathy.

Sample: peripheral blood mononuclear cells (PBMCs), taken at new diagnosis, from a patient treated with antithyroid drugs. The source is a woman in her thirties with Graves disease. Donor details come from another sample of the same person, matched by shared clones.

A note on this clonotype: This may be a read error: a much more frequent sequence differs by one nucleotide. Lacking the conserved final phenylalanine or tryptophan, this CDR3 likely reflects a read error. This sequence joins TRBV9 and TRBJ2-3; 13 nucleotides match TRBD2. The V gene end was trimmed by 4 bases and the J gene end by 4 bases; junction bases not matched to a gene: 6. CDR3 size: 16 residues. CDR1 is SGDLS, CDR2 YYNGEE, per germline. This CDR3 reads CASSPRTSGRSDTQYS. DNA for the CDR3: TGTGCCAGCAGCCCCAGGACTAGCGGGAGATCAGATACGCAGTATTCT.

Remarks on this clonotype: The germline gene is not matched at one end of the junction; a read error may be the cause. V gene TRBV30 combines with J gene TRBJ2-1; D might be TRBD2 (5 bases). The CDR3 is made up of 12 amino acids. Germline V CDR1 and CDR2: GTSNPN, SVGIG (reference sequence). The DNA for the CDR3 is TGTGCCTGGAGTCGGGGTTACAGTGAGCAGTTCTTC. Amino acids: CAWSRGYSEQFF.

This clonotype appeared many times. The chain recombines TRBV27 with TRBJ2-2, with TRBD1 as a possible D gene (5 bases). The CDR3 runs to 14 residues. The V and J ends lost 10 bases and 5 bases respectively, with 17 bases between them. Per the germline V gene, CDR1 is MNHEY and CDR2 is SMNVEV (reference sequence). The CDR3 spells CATSKGAYTGELFF. As DNA, the CDR3 is TGTGCCACTTCTAAAGGGGCATATACCGGGGAGCTGTTTTTT.

This clonotype was observed at least ten times. For the CDR3, the DNA is TGCGCCAGCAGCTTGGCCGACAGTGGCTATGGCTACACCTTC. Residues: CASSLADSGYGYTF. V and J are TRBV5-1 and TRBJ1-2, with TRBD1 as a possible D gene (5 bases). Trimming removed 0 bases from V and 4 bases from J, with 10 bases in between. The CDR3 spans 14 residues. Germline values: CDR1 SGHRS, CDR2 YFSETQ.

This clonotype has at least ten counts. The chain employs TRBV9 and TRBJ2-2; tentatively, D is TRBD1 (5 bases). The CDR3 contains 16 residues. CDR1 and CDR2 from the germline V gene are SGDLS and YYNGEE. Trimming removed 4 bases from V and 1 base from J, with 14 bases in between. CDR3 residues: CASSPNRWGNTGELFF. Here the CDR3 DNA reads TGTGCCAGCAGCCCAAACAGGTGGGGGAACACCGGGGAGCTGTTTTTT.

This clonotype was found many times. V is TRBV14 and J is TRBJ2-2; a possible D gene is TRBD1 (6 bases). Germline assignment: CDR1 SGHDN and CDR2 FVKESK. The length of the CDR3 is 15 residues. V lost 6 bases and J lost 5, with 16 bases in between. The DNA for the CDR3 is TGTGCCAGCAGTTCACAGGGAATAAGGACCGGGGAGCTGTTTTTT. Its protein is CASSSQGIRTGELFF.

The chain is built from TRBV11-3 and TRBJ2-2, with D possibly matching TRBD2 (5 bases). V lost 8 bases and J 7 bases, leaving 26 bases between the germline ends. CDR3 length: 17 amino acids. The V gene's germline CDR1 is SGHNT and CDR2 YENEEA. CDR3 coding DNA: TGTGCCAGCTCTTTACCCTTCTCTGGGGAGCTTGGCGGGGAGCTGTTTTTT. This gives the protein CASSLPFSGELGGELFF.

This clonotype showed up many times. This chain uses TRBV12-3 or TRBV12-4 with TRBJ2-3; D is unclear. CDR3 length: 13 amino acids. V shed 5 bases and J shed 6 bases, with 12 bases lying between them. This CDR3 reads CASSATRMDTQYF. The CDR3 nucleotides are TGTGCCAGCAGTGCCACACGTATGGATACGCAGTATTTT.

This clonotype was counted only a few times. This chain uses TRBV19 with TRBJ1-4, with unresolved D. Germline CDR1 is LNHDA and CDR2 is SQIVND (reference sequence). This CDR3 has 14 amino acids. The V gene lost 6 bases and the J gene lost 2 bases, with 10 bases spanning the gap. The CDR3 is CASREGGTNEKLFF. As DNA, the CDR3 is TGTGCCAGTAGGGAGGGTGGCACTAATGAAAAACTGTTTTTT.

As for this clonotype: The likely explanation is a read error, given a far larger clone one base away. V and J are TRBV11-2 and TRBJ2-7; D may be TRBD1 or TRBD2 (5 bases each). The CDR3 is 16 residues long. CDR1 is SGHAT and CDR2 is FQNNGV in the germline V gene. Written as DNA, the CDR3 is TGCGCCAGCAGCAAAGAAAGATCGGGGCTCGGGTACGAGCAGTACTTC. It encodes CASSKERSGLGYEQYF.

As for this clonotype: The junction departs from the called germline gene at one end, perhaps through a read error. The gene calls are TRBV13 and TRBJ1-4, with a weak D call TRBD1 (5 bases). Per the germline V gene, CDR1 is PRHDT and CDR2 is FYEKMQ (reference sequence). This CDR3 has 15 amino acids. In nucleotides, the CDR3 is TGTGCCAGCAGCTTAGGGGGGACCACTAATGAAAAACTGCTTTTT. Translated: CASSLGGTTNEKLLF.

This clonotype showed up many times. This chain connects TRBV28 to TRBJ1-2; unclear D gene. The CDR3 has 16 amino acids. Germline CDR1 MDHEN, CDR2 SYDVKM. V lost 5 bases to trimming and J lost 4 bases, with 20 bases between them. CDR3 coding DNA: TGTGCCAGCAGTCCCCCCAATGTCAACCCTCCCTATGGCTACACCTTC. It translates to CASSPPNVNPPYGYTF.